Below, one TCR beta chain is given with its context. Its antigen remains unidentified. The assay that was used to sequence DNA from cultured CD4+ T cells was the Oncomine TCR Beta short-read assay. TCRdb itself ran the PCR reads through MiXCR, one entry per CDR3 protein. Here the sample spans under 25,000 distinct CDR3 sequences, over 45% being singletons. V gave up 1 base and J gave up 3 bases, with 13 bases separating them. The CDR3 runs to 16 residues. Germline V gene sequence: CDR1 SGHTA, CDR2 FQGNSA. Treatment defined: approximately nine-day PBMC culture with coronavirus spike peptide pools or control peptides (ViraFEST assay). For ViraFEST, peptide pools expanded antigen-specific T cells, after which the TCRs were sequenced. This entry belongs to a study of vaccination and CD4 T cells after COVID-19.

The source of this sequence is a human donor with COVID-19. Sequenced input: cultured CD4+ T cells from blood. V is TRBV7-2 and J is TRBJ1-5; D remains ambiguous. For the CDR3, the DNA is TGTGCCAGCAGCTTAGTGGCGGGGAGGTACAATCAGCCCCAGCATTTT. This translates into CASSLVAGRYNQPQHF.